The T cell receptor beta chain under discussion was sequenced for a study of shared clonotypes between healthy human individuals. Here immunoSEQ multiplex PCR was the method, and the copy in TCRdb shows in-frame clones only, minus some. The data contain roughly 2.4 million clones, almost 96% of them singletons. The germline gives CDR1 SGHTA, CDR2 FQGNSA. Germline trimming cut 6 bases from V and 5 bases from J; bases unmatched to any gene: 3. CDR3 length: 14 residues. Regarding this clone: Other DNA variants within this sample encode the same CDR3.

This TCR derives from a man aged 18 to 30 in good health. The specimen sequenced was naive CD4+ T cells sorted from blood. Subset specified: CD45RA+ positively selected. V and J are TRBV7-2 and TRBJ2-7; TRBD2 agrees at 14 bases. The CDR3 bases are TGTGCCAGCAGTTCGGGACTAGCGGGAGACGAGCAGTACTTC. Amino acids: CASSSGLAGDEQYF.